The 12 T cell receptor beta chains below were found in one sample sequenced in a study of Graves' ophthalmopathy and Graves' hyperthyroidism. Amplification of the TCR beta CDR3 regions used RNA transcripts (as template). The authors performed first-round RT-PCR with HTBI primers and then a second-round multiplex PCR. TCRdb re-called the multiplex PCR reads with MiXCR, one entry per CDR3 protein. Here the sample spans about 58,000 distinct CDR3 sequences, approximately 50% being singletons. The source material was peripheral blood. The source of these receptors is an adult woman with Graves' ophthalmopathy.

In its sample, this clonotype was seen a few times. This sequence may be a read error, since a much larger clone differs from it by one base. This chain joins TRBV6-1 and TRBJ2-7, with 10 bases that match TRBD2. CDR1 is MNHNS and CDR2 is SASEGT in the germline V gene. The CDR3 runs 15 residues. V was pared by 7 bases and J by 3 bases, with 9 bases of the junction left unmatched. CDR3 DNA: TGTGCCAGCACCGGTGAAGCGGGAGGGTTCTACGAGCAGTACTTC. Translation gives CASTGEAGGFYEQYF.

On this clonotype itself: The junction and the germline gene differ at one end; a read error may be behind it. The chain carries TRBV5-1 and TRBJ2-7; unclear D gene. Germline V CDR1 and CDR2: SGHRS, YFSETQ. This CDR3 has 8 amino acids. CDR3 loop: CASSPEIF. In DNA, the CDR3 is TGCGCCAGCAGCCCTGAGATATTC.

This clonotype appeared many times. The chain's CDR3 is CATGPGELFF. The CDR3 DNA reads as TGTGCCACCGGCCCCGGGGAGCTGTTTTTT. The chain employs TRBV19 and TRBJ2-2; D is ambiguous. This CDR3 has 10 amino acids. V lost 10 bases and J lost 6, with 6 bases in between. The germline V gene encodes CDR1 LNHDA and CDR2 SQIVND (reference sequence).

This clonotype was seen many times. The chain links TRBV5-1 to TRBJ2-5; maybe TRBD1 (7 bases). CDR1 SGHRS and CDR2 YFSETQ come from the germline V gene. V was trimmed by 0 bases and J by 1 base, leaving 16 bases between them. This CDR3 has 17 residues. CDR3 in DNA: TGCGCCAGCAGCTTGGCCGGAGGGGGCCGGGGCCAAGAGACCCAGTACTTC. It yields the protein CASSLAGGGRGQETQYF.

A note on this clonotype: In this CDR3 the conserved last residue, phenylalanine or tryptophan, is missing, so a read error is likely. This chain connects TRBV20-1 to TRBJ2-7; 11 nucleotides match TRBD1. The germline V gene has CDR1 DFQATT and CDR2 SNEGSKA (reference sequence). This CDR3 spans 14 amino acids. The CDR3 region is CGARAGTGGYEQYS. In nucleotides, the CDR3 is TGCGGTGCTAGAGCCGGGACAGGGGGCTACGAGCAGTACTCC.

The chain combines TRBV15 with TRBJ1-5; D is possibly TRBD1 (5 bases). Trimming cost V 1 base and J 7 bases, with 20 bases left between them. The germline V gene encodes CDR1 LNHNV and CDR2 YYDKDF (reference sequence). CDR3 length equals 17 residues. CDR3 loop: CATSRVELHRLRQPQHF. The CDR3 DNA reads TGTGCCACCAGCAGAGTGGAGCTACACAGGCTCAGGCAGCCCCAGCATTTT.

This clonotype was detected many times. V is TRBV5-1 and J is TRBJ2-7, with 9 bases that match TRBD2. The trim removed 4 bases at V and 5 bases at J, leaving 13 bases unmatched. This CDR3 contains 16 residues. The germline V gene has CDR1 SGHRS and CDR2 YFSETQ. CDR3 protein: CASSLVAGVNMNEQYF. CDR3 bases: TGCGCCAGCAGCCTGGTAGCGGGAGTGAACATGAACGAGCAGTACTTC.

As for this clonotype: A junction boundary mismatches the germline segment, possibly from a read error. The gene calls are TRBV6-8 and TRBJ2-1; 7 positions match TRBD2. Germline V gives CDR1 MNHGY, CDR2 SAAAGT. CDR3 length equals 16 residues. The CDR3 region has the DNA TGTGCCAGCAGTGGGAGCGGGGCGAGCTCCTACAATGAGCAGCTCTTC. This sequence encodes CASSGSGASSYNEQLF.

The rearrangement links TRBV20-1 to TRBJ2-3, with 9 bases identical to TRBD2. Trimming cost V 6 bases and J 2 bases; bases outside gene matches: 15. This CDR3 contains 17 residues. CDR1 and CDR2 (germline): DFQATT, SNEGSKA (reference sequence). As DNA, the CDR3 is TGCAGTGCCACACGGAGACTAGCGGATAAACTCACAGATACGCAGTATTTT. Its translation is CSATRRLADKLTDTQYF.

The sample holds many counts of this clonotype. This sequence joins TRBV7-3 and TRBJ1-2, with 8 bases identical to TRBD1. The CDR3 totals 16 residues. Per the germline V gene, CDR1 is SGHTA and CDR2 is FQGTGA. The V segment lost 0 bases and the J segment 6 bases; nucleotides outside the gene matches: 9. CDR3 DNA sequence: TGTGCCAGCAGCTTAACGACCGGGACAGGTTTGGATGGCTACACCTTC. This encodes CASSLTTGTGLDGYTF.

This clonotype came up many times. The chain couples TRBV13 to TRBJ2-7; the match to TRBD1 covers 7 bases. The CDR3 spans 15 residues. Germline lookup yields CDR1 PRHDT and CDR2 FYEKMQ (reference sequence). Losses at the gene ends were 4 bases for V and 2 bases for J; bases not matched to a gene: 8. This CDR3 reads CASSYKGGPTYEQYF. DNA of the CDR3: TGTGCCAGCAGCTACAAAGGGGGCCCAACCTACGAGCAGTACTTC.

This clonotype was found a few times. The chain carries TRBV7-8 and TRBJ2-5; a possible D gene is TRBD1 (6 bases). The CDR3 contains 16 residues. The V gene's germline CDR1 is SGHVS and CDR2 FQNEAQ. Trimming pared 5 bases from V and 5 bases from J, leaving 21 bases between. The CDR3 DNA follows: TGTGCCAGCAGCCGAACAGGGACATTGGCCCATGAGACCCAGTACTTC. It specifies CASSRTGTLAHETQYF.